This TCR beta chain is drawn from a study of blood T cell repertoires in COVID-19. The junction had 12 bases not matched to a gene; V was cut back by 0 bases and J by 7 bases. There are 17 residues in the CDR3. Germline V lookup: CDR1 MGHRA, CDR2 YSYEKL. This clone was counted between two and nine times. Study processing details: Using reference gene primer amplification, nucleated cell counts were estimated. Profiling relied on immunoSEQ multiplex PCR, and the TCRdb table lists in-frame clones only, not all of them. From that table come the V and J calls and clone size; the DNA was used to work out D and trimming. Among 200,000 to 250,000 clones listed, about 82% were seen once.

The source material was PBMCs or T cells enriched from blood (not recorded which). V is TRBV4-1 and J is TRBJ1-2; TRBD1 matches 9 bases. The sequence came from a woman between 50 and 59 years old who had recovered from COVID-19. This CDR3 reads CASSQEVKPGTGIGYTF. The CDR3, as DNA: TGCGCCAGCAGCCAAGAGGTAAAGCCCGGGACAGGGATTGGCTACACCTTC.